This passage covers 2 T cell receptor beta chains from one sample sequenced in a study of metastatic and nonmetastatic thyroid tumors. TCRdb re-called clones via MiXCR from the PCR reads. The sample shows some 13,000 clones, roughly 30% of them seen only once. Every patient underwent thyroid surgery untreated. The sequencing sample was made of tumor tissue. The receptors here all came from a female donor with papillary thyroid cancer or a benign thyroid nodule (not recorded which). Some clones in this sample may be carry-over from other donors' samples.

This clone showed up many times. The rearrangement links TRBV20-1 to TRBJ2-7; 7 bases line up with TRBD2. J was trimmed by 6 bases and V by 2 bases; bases with no gene match: 10. The germline gives CDR1 DFQATT, CDR2 SNEGSKA (reference sequence). The CDR3 is 14 amino acids. This chain's CDR3 is CSARLGGEGSEQYF. The CDR3 DNA is TGCAGTGCTAGATTGGGGGGGGAGGGCTCCGAGCAGTACTTC.

The CDR3 DNA reads as TGTGCCAGCAGCTCCCTCTCTAACTATGGCTACACCTTC. It is translated as CASSSLSNYGYTF. The chain carries TRBV7-9 and TRBJ1-2; D ambiguous. The germline V and J ends were trimmed by 4 bases and 0 bases, with 6 bases remaining between them. This CDR3 region has 13 residues. The V gene's germline CDR1 is SEHNR and CDR2 FQNEAQ (reference sequence).